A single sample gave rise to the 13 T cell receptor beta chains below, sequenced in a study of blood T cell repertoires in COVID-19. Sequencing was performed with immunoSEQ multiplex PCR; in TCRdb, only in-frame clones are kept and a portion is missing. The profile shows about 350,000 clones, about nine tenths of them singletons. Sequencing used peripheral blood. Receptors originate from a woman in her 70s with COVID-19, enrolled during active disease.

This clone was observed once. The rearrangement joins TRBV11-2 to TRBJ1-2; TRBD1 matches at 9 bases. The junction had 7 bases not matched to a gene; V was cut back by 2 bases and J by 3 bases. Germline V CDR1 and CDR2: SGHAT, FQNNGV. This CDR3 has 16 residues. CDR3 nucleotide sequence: TGTGCCAGCAGCTTACCGGGACAGGGTGAATACTATGGCTACACCTTC. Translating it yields CASSLPGQGEYYGYTF.

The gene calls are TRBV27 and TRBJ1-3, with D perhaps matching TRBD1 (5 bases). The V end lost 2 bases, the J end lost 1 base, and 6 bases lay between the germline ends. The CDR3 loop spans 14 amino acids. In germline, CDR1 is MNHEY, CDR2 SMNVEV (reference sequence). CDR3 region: CASSLKGSGNTIYF. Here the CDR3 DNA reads TGTGCCAGCAGTTTAAAGGGGTCTGGAAACACCATATATTTT.

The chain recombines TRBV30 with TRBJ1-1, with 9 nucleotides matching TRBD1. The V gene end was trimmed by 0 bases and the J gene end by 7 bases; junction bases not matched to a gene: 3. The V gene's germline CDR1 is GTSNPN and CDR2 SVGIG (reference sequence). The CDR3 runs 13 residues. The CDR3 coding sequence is TGTGCCTGGAGTGTACGGACAGGGGTTGAAGCTTTCTTT. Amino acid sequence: CAWSVRTGVEAFF.

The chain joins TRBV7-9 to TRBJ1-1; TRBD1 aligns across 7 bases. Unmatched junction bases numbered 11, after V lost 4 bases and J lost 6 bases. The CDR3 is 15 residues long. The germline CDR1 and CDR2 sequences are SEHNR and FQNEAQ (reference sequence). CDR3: CASSSITGEVAEAFF. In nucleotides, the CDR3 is TGTGCCAGCAGCTCTATTACAGGGGAAGTGGCTGAAGCTTTCTTT.

DNA of the CDR3: TGTGCCAGCAGCCAAGGGTTTAGGACTAGCGGGGGTCTTGAGCAGTTCTTC. Residues: CASSQGFRTSGGLEQFF. The chain has TRBV4-2 and TRBJ2-1; TRBD2 matches 13 bases. Germline V gene sequence: CDR1 LGHNA, CDR2 YNFKEQ. Unmatched junction bases numbered 9, after V lost 1 base and J lost 9 bases. The CDR3 spans 17 residues.

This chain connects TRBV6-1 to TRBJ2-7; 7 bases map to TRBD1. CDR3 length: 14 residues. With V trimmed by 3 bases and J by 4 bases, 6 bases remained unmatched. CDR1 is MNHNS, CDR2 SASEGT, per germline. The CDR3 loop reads CASSEGQTLYEQYF. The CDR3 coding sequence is TGTGCCAGCAGTGAGGGACAGACCCTATACGAGCAGTACTTC.

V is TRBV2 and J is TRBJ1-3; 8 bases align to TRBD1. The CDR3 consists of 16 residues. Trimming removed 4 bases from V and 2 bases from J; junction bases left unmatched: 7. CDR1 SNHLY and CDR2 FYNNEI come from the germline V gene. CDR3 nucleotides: TGTGCCAGCAGTGCCACAGGGACAGGCACTGGAAACACCATATATTTT. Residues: CASSATGTGTGNTIYF.

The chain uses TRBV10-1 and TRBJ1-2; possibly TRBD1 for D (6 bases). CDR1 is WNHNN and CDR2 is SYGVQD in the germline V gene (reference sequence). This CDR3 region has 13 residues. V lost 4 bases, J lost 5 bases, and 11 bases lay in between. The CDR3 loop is CASSVGQKYGYTF. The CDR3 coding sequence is TGCGCCAGCAGTGTGGGACAAAAATATGGCTACACCTTC.

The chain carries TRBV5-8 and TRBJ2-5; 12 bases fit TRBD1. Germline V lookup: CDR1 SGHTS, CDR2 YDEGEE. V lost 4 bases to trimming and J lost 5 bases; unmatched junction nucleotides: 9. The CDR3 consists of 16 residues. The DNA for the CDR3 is TGTGCCAGCAGCCTCGCGGGACAGGGGGCAGGGGAGACCCAGTACTTC. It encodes CASSLAGQGAGETQYF.

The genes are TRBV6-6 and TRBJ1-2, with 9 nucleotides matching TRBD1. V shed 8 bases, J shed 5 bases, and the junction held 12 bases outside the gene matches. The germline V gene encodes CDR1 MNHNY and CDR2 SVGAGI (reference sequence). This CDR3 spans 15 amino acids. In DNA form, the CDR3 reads TGTGCCAGCTTGGGTCCGGGACAGGGACTTTATGGCTACACCTTC. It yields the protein CASLGPGQGLYGYTF.

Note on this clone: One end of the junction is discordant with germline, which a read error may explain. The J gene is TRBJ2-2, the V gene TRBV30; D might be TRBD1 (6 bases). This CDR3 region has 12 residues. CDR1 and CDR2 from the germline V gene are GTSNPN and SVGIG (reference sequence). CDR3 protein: CAGRQATGELFF. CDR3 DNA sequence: TGTGCCGGGAGACAGGCCACCGGGGAGCTGTTTTTT.

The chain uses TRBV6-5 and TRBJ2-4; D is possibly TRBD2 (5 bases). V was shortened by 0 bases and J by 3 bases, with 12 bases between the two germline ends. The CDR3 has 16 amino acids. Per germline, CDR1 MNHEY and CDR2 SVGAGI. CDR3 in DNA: TGTGCCAGCAGTTACTCGAGGATCGGGGACAAAAACATTCAGTACTTC. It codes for CASSYSRIGDKNIQYF.

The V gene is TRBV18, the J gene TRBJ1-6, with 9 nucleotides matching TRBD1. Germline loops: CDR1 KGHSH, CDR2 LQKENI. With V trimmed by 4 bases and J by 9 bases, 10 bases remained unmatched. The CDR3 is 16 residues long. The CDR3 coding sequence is TGTGCCAGCTCACGACCGACGGGACAGGGTACTTCACCCCTCCACTTT. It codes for CASSRPTGQGTSPLHF.